This T cell receptor beta chain was sequenced in a study of blood T cell repertoires in COVID-19 (dated by TCRdb to between 2020 and 2021). Describing the broader study: Samples from collaborators originated in the United States, Italy and Spain and spanned both the acute and convalescent phases of COVID-19. The material from the prospective study consisted of cDNA or gDNA derived from T cells, B-cell-depleted T cells, or PBMCs. The dataset comprised deeply sampled blood TCRbeta repertoires from subjects exposed to, actively infected with, or recovered from COVID-19. A freely available public database, intended as a resource for researchers studying the immune response to SARS-CoV-2, is where the repertoires were released. The samples were drawn from two sources: the first 160 participants of the ongoing ImmuneRACE study, and 1,000 to 1,500 subjects contributed by 6 global collaborators. A de-identified subject ID, COVID-19 status, age in years and sex were almost always included in the sample metadata. HLA class I and class II types, where available, came from metadata supplied by the sample provider rather than from assay-based typing. General study outcomes and caveats: How much clinical and demographic metadata was included differed by source and by participant, and the metadata was provided uncurated.

Germline trimming: 6 bases from V, 4 bases from J; junction bases outside gene matches: 3. CDR1 and CDR2 are drawn from the germline V gene (reference sequence): MNHEY, SMNVEV. The CDR3 runs 14 residues from the cysteine to the phenylalanine. The DNA shown is the 42-base CDR3, in frame from base 1. On this clone itself: It has no known antigen specificity. No much larger clone exists at a distance of one base, and base qualities are not known.

Collaborating institutions collected whole blood in K2EDTA tubes following their own protocols. For TCRbeta analysis, collaborator samples were shipped as frozen whole blood, as isolated PBMCs, or as DNA extracted from either sample type. The immunoSEQ Assay, a bias-controlled multiplex PCR, was used to amplify TCRbeta CDR3 regions from genomic DNA. The study's processing was this. Within the assay, amplification of reference gene primers was used to estimate how many nucleated cells each sample contained. Sequence reads were collapsed and filtered to measure the absolute abundance of every unique TCRbeta CDR3 rearrangement. Productive Simpson clonality was computed per sample as the square root of Simpson's diversity index over productive rearrangements. The source is immuneACCESS, and TCRdb retained only in-frame sequences with V and J called. Part of the clones is not carried over; for the studies checked, unresolved V genes explain less than half of this, and the remainder is unexplained. V and J calls and clone size follow that table, whereas D and trimming were derived from the DNA. The sample has some 41,000 clones on record, 88% of them singletons. The leading ten clones occupy about an eighth of the sample.

Sample: peripheral blood. This clonotype was sampled from a man aged 60 to 69 with active COVID-19. The V and J genes are TRBV27 and TRBJ2-1; 10 bases in the middle match TRBD2. The CDR3 reads CASRLAGGYNEQFF. The DNA is as follows: TGTGCCAGCAGATTAGCGGGAGGATACAATGAGCAGTTCTTC.